These T cell receptor beta chains were read from a single sample in a study of blood T cell repertoires in COVID-19. Clones were sequenced by immunoSEQ multiplex PCR, and TCRdb holds only the in-frame ones, with some missing. The sample yields about 160,000 clones, roughly 85% seen once. Sample: peripheral blood. The receptors were gathered from a man aged 70 or older with acute or convalescent COVID-19. Both conserved end residues are part of each CDR3. Fields, in order: D gene, J gene, clone size, V gene, CDR3 DNA, CDR3 protein. A D gene is named only where the DNA matches it firmly. Size values are once, few and many counts, or a class for expanded clones, and some rows have none.

d_call: TRBD2; j_call: TRBJ2-3; clone_size: .; v_call: TRBV29-1; cdr3_nt: TGCAGCGTTGAAGGGACTAGCGGGAGCACAGATACGCAGTATTTT; cdr3_aa: CSVEGTSGSTDTQYF
d_call: TRBD1; j_call: TRBJ1-1; clone_size: .; v_call: TRBV6-5; cdr3_nt: TGTGCCAGCAGTTACTTAGGGACAGAGAACACTGAAGCTTTCTTT; cdr3_aa: CASSYLGTENTEAFF
d_call: .; j_call: TRBJ1-2; clone_size: once; v_call: TRBV7-2; cdr3_nt: TGTGCCAGCAGCTTAGGCCACGGGTTCGAGGATGGCTACACCTTC; cdr3_aa: CASSLGHGFEDGYTF
d_call: TRBD2; j_call: TRBJ2-2; clone_size: .; v_call: TRBV29-1; cdr3_nt: TGCAGCGGTGGGACTAGCGGGAGCATCGGGGAGCTGTTTTTT; cdr3_aa: CSGGTSGSIGELFF
d_call: TRBD1; j_call: TRBJ2-2; clone_size: few; v_call: TRBV6-2/TRBV6-3; cdr3_nt: TGTGCCAGCAGTTCGACAGGGCCCACCGGGGAGCTGTTTTTT; cdr3_aa: CASSSTGPTGELFF
d_call: .; j_call: TRBJ2-5; clone_size: .; v_call: TRBV6-2/TRBV6-3; cdr3_nt: TGTGCCAGCAGCCCAGCTCAAGAGACCCAGTACTTC; cdr3_aa: CASSPAQETQYF
d_call: TRBD1; j_call: TRBJ2-7; clone_size: .; v_call: TRBV18; cdr3_nt: TGTGCCAGCTCAACCACGGACAGGAGCTCCTACGAGCAGTACTTC; cdr3_aa: CASSTTDRSSYEQYF
d_call: .; j_call: TRBJ2-7; clone_size: .; v_call: TRBV28; cdr3_nt: TGTGCCAGCAGTTTCGCCAGGTTCTCCTACGAGCAGTACTTC; cdr3_aa: CASSFARFSYEQYF
d_call: TRBD2; j_call: TRBJ2-2; clone_size: .; v_call: TRBV7-8; cdr3_nt: TGTGCCAGCAGCTTCCTAGCGGGAGGGCCAGGCACCGGGGAGCTGTTTTTT; cdr3_aa: CASSFLAGGPGTGELFF
d_call: .; j_call: TRBJ1-1; clone_size: .; v_call: TRBV19; cdr3_nt: TGTGCCAGTAGTGCTTACAGGGAGGGGACTGAAGCTTTCTTT; cdr3_aa: CASSAYREGTEAFF
d_call: .; j_call: TRBJ1-5; clone_size: .; v_call: TRBV29-1; cdr3_nt: TGCAGCGTTGCAGGGTACAATCAGCCCCAGCATTTT; cdr3_aa: CSVAGYNQPQHF
d_call: .; j_call: TRBJ1-2; clone_size: .; v_call: TRBV12-3/TRBV12-4; cdr3_nt: TGTGCCAGCAGACATTACCCAGGGGGCTACACCTTC; cdr3_aa: CASRHYPGGYTF
d_call: .; j_call: TRBJ1-4; clone_size: once; v_call: TRBV7-2; cdr3_nt: TGTGCCAGCAGCCCCTACGGGGTGTTAGGGGAAAAACTGTTTTTT; cdr3_aa: CASSPYGVLGEKLFF
d_call: TRBD2; j_call: TRBJ2-7; clone_size: .; v_call: TRBV6-5; cdr3_nt: TGTGCCAGCAGTACTAGCGGGGGGCCCTACGAGCAGTACTTC; cdr3_aa: CASSTSGGPYEQYF
d_call: TRBD2; j_call: TRBJ2-1; clone_size: .; v_call: TRBV27; cdr3_nt: TGTGCCAGCAGTTTATTGACGGGAGGTCATGAGCAGTTCTTC; cdr3_aa: CASSLLTGGHEQFF
d_call: TRBD2; j_call: TRBJ2-5; clone_size: .; v_call: TRBV5-6; cdr3_nt: TGTGCCAGCAGCAGACGACTAGCAGTTCTGTACCAAGAGACCCAGTACTTC; cdr3_aa: CASSRRLAVLYQETQYF
d_call: TRBD1; j_call: TRBJ2-2; clone_size: .; v_call: TRBV7-3; cdr3_nt: TGTGCCAGCAGCTATACAGGGGTCACCGGGGAGCTGTTTTTT; cdr3_aa: CASSYTGVTGELFF
d_call: .; j_call: TRBJ2-7; clone_size: .; v_call: TRBV5-6; cdr3_nt: TGTGCCAGCAGCTTTGAGGTATCCTACGAGCAGTACTTC; cdr3_aa: CASSFEVSYEQYF
d_call: .; j_call: TRBJ1-3; clone_size: .; v_call: TRBV3-1/TRBV3-2; cdr3_nt: TGTGCCAGCAGCCAAGGATACGGGGCTGGAAACACCATATATTTT; cdr3_aa: CASSQGYGAGNTIYF
d_call: .; j_call: TRBJ1-5; clone_size: few; v_call: TRBV15; cdr3_nt: TGTGCCACCAGCAGGTGGGCGGGGGATCAGCCCCAGCATTTT; cdr3_aa: CATSRWAGDQPQHF
d_call: TRBD1; j_call: TRBJ1-2; clone_size: .; v_call: TRBV18; cdr3_nt: TGTGCCAGCTCACCAGGTCAGGGGGACTATGGCTACACCTTC; cdr3_aa: CASSPGQGDYGYTF
d_call: TRBD1; j_call: TRBJ2-7; clone_size: .; v_call: TRBV19; cdr3_nt: TGTGCCAGTAGTATTGGGACAGGGCTCTACGAGCAGTACTTC; cdr3_aa: CASSIGTGLYEQYF
d_call: .; j_call: TRBJ1-2; clone_size: .; v_call: TRBV3-1/TRBV3-2; cdr3_nt: TGTGCCAGCAGCCACAGACAGATTAACTATGGCTACACCTTC; cdr3_aa: CASSHRQINYGYTF
d_call: TRBD2; j_call: TRBJ2-3; clone_size: .; v_call: TRBV27; cdr3_nt: TGTGCCAGCAGTTCTATCCCCCGGGGACTAGCGGGAGTAGATACGCAGTATTTT; cdr3_aa: CASSSIPRGLAGVDTQYF
d_call: .; j_call: TRBJ2-2; clone_size: few; v_call: TRBV28; cdr3_nt: TGTGCCAGCCGGGGGAGCGGCCCTACCGGGGAGCTGTTTTTT; cdr3_aa: CASRGSGPTGELFF
d_call: .; j_call: TRBJ2-6; clone_size: .; v_call: TRBV24-1; cdr3_nt: TGTGCCACCAGTGAGCGACAAGTCTCTGGGGCCAACGTCCTGACTTTC; cdr3_aa: CATSERQVSGANVLTF
d_call: .; j_call: TRBJ2-5; clone_size: few; v_call: TRBV4-1; cdr3_nt: TGCGCCAGCAGCCAAGATCCCCTACAAGAGACCCAGTACTTC; cdr3_aa: CASSQDPLQETQYF
d_call: .; j_call: TRBJ2-3; clone_size: .; v_call: TRBV28; cdr3_nt: TGTGCCAGCAGTCTGACAGGTCAAGGGTTTGATACGCAGTATTTT; cdr3_aa: CASSLTGQGFDTQYF
d_call: .; j_call: TRBJ2-3; clone_size: .; v_call: TRBV19; cdr3_nt: TGTGCCAGTAGGCGGGGTAGCACAGATACGCAGTATTTT; cdr3_aa: CASRRGSTDTQYF
d_call: TRBD2; j_call: TRBJ2-1; clone_size: once; v_call: TRBV9; cdr3_nt: TGTGCCAGCAGCGTAGCACCCAAGAGGACTAGGTGGGATGAGCAGTTCTTC; cdr3_aa: CASSVAPKRTRWDEQFF
d_call: .; j_call: TRBJ2-2; clone_size: .; v_call: TRBV6-5; cdr3_nt: TGTGCCTCCAAGAACACCGGGGAGCTGTTTTTT; cdr3_aa: CASKNTGELFF
d_call: .; j_call: TRBJ1-2; clone_size: .; v_call: TRBV3-1/TRBV3-2; cdr3_nt: TGTGCCAGCAGCCAAGCTTTTGGCTACACCTTC; cdr3_aa: CASSQAFGYTF
d_call: TRBD1; j_call: TRBJ1-5; clone_size: .; v_call: TRBV7-2; cdr3_nt: TGTGCCAGCAGCTTAGGGGGTCAGGGGGCATCGAGCCAGCCCCAGCATTTT; cdr3_aa: CASSLGGQGASSQPQHF
d_call: .; j_call: TRBJ2-7; clone_size: .; v_call: TRBV21-1; cdr3_nt: TGTGCCAGCAGCTCCCTTAGGGGACAAAGGGACTACGAGCAGTACTTC; cdr3_aa: CASSSLRGQRDYEQYF
d_call: .; j_call: TRBJ2-7; clone_size: .; v_call: TRBV2; cdr3_nt: TGTGCCAGCAGCGCGACAGGCGCGCAGTACTTC; cdr3_aa: CASSATGAQYF
d_call: TRBD2; j_call: TRBJ2-7; clone_size: .; v_call: TRBV11-2; cdr3_nt: TGTGCCAGCAGCCAAGGGGAGGGCTACGAGCAGTACTTC; cdr3_aa: CASSQGEGYEQYF
d_call: .; j_call: TRBJ2-6; clone_size: .; v_call: TRBV7-2; cdr3_nt: TGTGCCAGCAGCTTAGCTACACCTGGGGCCAACGTCCTGACTTTC; cdr3_aa: CASSLATPGANVLTF
d_call: TRBD2; j_call: TRBJ2-1; clone_size: .; v_call: TRBV9; cdr3_nt: TGTGCCAGCAGCGGCGAAGGGACTAGCGGCTACAATGAGCAGTTCTTC; cdr3_aa: CASSGEGTSGYNEQFF
d_call: .; j_call: TRBJ1-5; clone_size: .; v_call: TRBV15; cdr3_nt: TGTGCCACCTCCCGGGAGGATAGCAATCAGCCCCAGCATTTT; cdr3_aa: CATSREDSNQPQHF
d_call: .; j_call: TRBJ1-1; clone_size: .; v_call: TRBV9; cdr3_nt: TGTGCCAGCAGCGTAGAGGAGAGGGCGTCGGTAGCTTTCTTT; cdr3_aa: CASSVEERASVAFF